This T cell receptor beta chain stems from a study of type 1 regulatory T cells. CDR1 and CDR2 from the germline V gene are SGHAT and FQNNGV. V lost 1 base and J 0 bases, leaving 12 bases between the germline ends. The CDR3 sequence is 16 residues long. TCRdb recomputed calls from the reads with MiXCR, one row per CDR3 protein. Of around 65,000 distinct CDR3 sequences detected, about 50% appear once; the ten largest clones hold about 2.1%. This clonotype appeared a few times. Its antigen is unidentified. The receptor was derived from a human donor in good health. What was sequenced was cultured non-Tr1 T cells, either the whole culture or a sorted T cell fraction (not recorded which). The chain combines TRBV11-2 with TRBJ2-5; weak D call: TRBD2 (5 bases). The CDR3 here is CASSLGLAPYQETQYF. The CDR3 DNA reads TGTGCCAGCAGCTTAGGCCTAGCCCCGTACCAAGAGACCCAGTACTTC.